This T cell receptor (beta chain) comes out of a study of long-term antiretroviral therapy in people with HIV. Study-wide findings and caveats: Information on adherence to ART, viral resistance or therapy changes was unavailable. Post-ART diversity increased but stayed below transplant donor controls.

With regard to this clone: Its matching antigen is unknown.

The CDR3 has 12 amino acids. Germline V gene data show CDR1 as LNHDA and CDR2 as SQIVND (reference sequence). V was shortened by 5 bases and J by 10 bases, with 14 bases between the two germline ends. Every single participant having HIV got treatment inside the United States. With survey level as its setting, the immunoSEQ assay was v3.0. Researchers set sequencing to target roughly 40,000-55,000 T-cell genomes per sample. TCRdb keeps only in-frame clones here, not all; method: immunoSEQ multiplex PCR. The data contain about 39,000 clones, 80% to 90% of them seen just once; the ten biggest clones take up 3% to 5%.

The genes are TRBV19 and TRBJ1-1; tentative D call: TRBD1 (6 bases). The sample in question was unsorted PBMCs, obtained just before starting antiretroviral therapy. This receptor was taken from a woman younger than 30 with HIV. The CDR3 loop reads CASSLDRGGAFF. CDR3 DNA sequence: TGTGCCAGTAGTCTCGACAGAGGGGGAGCTTTCTTT.